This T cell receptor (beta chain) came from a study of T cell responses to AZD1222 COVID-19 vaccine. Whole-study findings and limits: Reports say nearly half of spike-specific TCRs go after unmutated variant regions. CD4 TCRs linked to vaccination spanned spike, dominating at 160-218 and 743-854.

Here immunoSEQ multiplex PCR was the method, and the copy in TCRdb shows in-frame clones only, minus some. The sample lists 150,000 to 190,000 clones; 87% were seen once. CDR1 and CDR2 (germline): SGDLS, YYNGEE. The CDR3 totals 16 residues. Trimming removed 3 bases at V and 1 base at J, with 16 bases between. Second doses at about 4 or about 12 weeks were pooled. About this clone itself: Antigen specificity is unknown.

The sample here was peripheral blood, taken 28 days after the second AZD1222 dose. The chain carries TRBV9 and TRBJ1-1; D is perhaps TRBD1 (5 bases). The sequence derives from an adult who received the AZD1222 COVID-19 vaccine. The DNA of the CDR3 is TGTGCCAGCAGCGCGGGGGGGTTAAACAGGAACACTGAAGCTTTCTTT. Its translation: CASSAGGLNRNTEAFF.